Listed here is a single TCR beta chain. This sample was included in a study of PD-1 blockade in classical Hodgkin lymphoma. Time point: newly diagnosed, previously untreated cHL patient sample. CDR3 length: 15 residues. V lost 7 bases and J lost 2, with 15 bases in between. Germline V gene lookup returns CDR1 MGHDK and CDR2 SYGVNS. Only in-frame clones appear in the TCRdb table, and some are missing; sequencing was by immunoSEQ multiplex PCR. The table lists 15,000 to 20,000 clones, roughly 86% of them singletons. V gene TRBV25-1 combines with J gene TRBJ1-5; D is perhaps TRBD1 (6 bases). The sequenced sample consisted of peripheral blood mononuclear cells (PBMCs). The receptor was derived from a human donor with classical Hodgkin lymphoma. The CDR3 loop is CASMGAGGGNQPQHF. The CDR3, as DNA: TGTGCCAGCATGGGGGCCGGGGGTGGCAATCAGCCCCAGCATTTT.